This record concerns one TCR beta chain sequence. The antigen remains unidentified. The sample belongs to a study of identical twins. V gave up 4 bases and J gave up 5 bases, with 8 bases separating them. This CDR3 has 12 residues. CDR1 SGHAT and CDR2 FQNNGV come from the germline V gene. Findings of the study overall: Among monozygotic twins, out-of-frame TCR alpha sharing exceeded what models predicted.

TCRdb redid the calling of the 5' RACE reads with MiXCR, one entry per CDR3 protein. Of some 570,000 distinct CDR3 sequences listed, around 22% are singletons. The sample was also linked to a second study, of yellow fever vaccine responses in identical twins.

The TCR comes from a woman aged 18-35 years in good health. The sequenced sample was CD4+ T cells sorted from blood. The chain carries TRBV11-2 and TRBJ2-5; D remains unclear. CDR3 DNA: TGTGCCAGCAGCTCAACCTGGGAGACCCAGTACTTC. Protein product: CASSSTWETQYF. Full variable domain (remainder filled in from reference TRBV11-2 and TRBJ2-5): EAGVAQSPRYKIIEKRQSVAFWCNPISGHATLYWYQQILGQGPKLLIQFQNNGVVDDSQLPKDRFSAERLKGVDSTLKIQPAKLEDSAVYLCASSSTWETQYFGPGTRLLVL.